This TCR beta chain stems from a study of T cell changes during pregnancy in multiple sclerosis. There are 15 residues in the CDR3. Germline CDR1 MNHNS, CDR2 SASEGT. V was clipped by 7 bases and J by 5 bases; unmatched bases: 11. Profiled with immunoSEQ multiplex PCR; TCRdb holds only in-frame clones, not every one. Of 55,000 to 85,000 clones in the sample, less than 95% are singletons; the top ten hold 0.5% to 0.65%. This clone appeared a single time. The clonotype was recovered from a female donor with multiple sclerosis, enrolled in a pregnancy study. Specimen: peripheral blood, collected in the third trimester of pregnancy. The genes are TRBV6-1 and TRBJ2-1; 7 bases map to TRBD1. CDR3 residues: CASKPGTAGHNEQFF. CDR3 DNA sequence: TGTGCCAGCAAACCCGGGACAGCAGGACACAATGAGCAGTTCTTC.